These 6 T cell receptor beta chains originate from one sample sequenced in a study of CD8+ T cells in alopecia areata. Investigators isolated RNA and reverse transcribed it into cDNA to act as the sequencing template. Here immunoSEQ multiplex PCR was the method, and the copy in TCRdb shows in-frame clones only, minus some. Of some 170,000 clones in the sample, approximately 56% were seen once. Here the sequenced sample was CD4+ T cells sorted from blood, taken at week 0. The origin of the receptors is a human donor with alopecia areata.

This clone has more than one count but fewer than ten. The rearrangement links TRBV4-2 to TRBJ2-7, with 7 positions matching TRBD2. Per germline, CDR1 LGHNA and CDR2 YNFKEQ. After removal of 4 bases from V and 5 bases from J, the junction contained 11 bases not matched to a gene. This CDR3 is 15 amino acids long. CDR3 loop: CASSPNPGTIDEQYF. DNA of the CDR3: TGTGCCAGCAGCCCAAATCCCGGGACTATCGACGAGCAGTACTTC.

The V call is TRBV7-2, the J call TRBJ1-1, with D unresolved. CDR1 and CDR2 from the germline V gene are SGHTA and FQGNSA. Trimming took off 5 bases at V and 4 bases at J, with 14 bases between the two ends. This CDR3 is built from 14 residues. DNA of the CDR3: TGTGCCAGCAGCCTCGCCCCAGTAGGCACTGAAGCTTTCTTT. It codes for CASSLAPVGTEAFF.

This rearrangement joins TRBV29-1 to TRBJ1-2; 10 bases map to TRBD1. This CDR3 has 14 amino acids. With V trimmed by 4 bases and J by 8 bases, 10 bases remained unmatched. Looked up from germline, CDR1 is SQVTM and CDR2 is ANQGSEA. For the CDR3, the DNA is TGCAGCGTTGGCGACAGGGGGCCTCATCCGGGCTACACCTTC. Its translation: CSVGDRGPHPGYTF.

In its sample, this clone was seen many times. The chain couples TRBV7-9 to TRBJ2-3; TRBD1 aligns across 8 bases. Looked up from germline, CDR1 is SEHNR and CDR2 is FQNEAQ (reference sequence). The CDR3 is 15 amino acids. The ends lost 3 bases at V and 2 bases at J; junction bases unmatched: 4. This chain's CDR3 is CASSFGTGLTDTQYF. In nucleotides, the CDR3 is TGTGCCAGCAGCTTCGGGACAGGCCTCACAGATACGCAGTATTTT.

CDR3 in DNA: TGTGCCAGCAGCCCCATGGGACAGGGGTCCTACGAGCAGTACTTC. Its translation is CASSPMGQGSYEQYF. The chain links TRBV6-5 to TRBJ2-7, with TRBD1 matching over 10 bases. Per germline, CDR1 MNHEY and CDR2 SVGAGI. The CDR3 is made up of 15 amino acids. With V trimmed by 6 bases and J by 1 base, 6 bases remained unmatched.

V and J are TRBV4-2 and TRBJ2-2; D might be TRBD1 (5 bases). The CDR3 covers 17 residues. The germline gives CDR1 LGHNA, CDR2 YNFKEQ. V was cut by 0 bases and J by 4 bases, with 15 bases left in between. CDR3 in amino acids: CASSQDPHGRATGELFF. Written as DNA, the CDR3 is TGTGCCAGCAGCCAAGATCCCCATGGCAGGGCCACCGGGGAGCTGTTTTTT.